Only one count was recorded for the clone carrying this T cell receptor (beta chain). Its cognate antigen is unknown. The data were obtained in a study of cytomegalovirus exposure and HLA in healthy donors. Whole-study results and caveats: Within an earlier analysis, most TCR beta V segments proved productive either about 90% or about 30% of the time. Despite most TCR sequences being rare, some public TCRs occurred in many donors.

V was pared by 6 bases and J by 0 bases, with 14 bases between. Germline assignment: CDR1 MNHEY and CDR2 SMNVEV (reference sequence). This CDR3 region has 15 residues. Healthy bone marrow donors formed the donor group. The PCR ran on 60 Vbeta and 13 Jbeta primers. Original processing methods: An analysis performed later counted 75 million to 80 million unique TCR beta chains (roughly 11 million of them shared). Generated by immunoSEQ multiplex PCR, the TCRdb table keeps only in-frame clones and is missing some. The DNA was the basis for D and trimming; V, J and clone size are from that table. The top ten clones hold around 3.7% of a sample with 100,000 to 150,000 clones, about 78% of them seen once.

The sequence derives from a man in his thirties or forties in good health and CMV-seronegative. Sequencing was carried out using PBMCs. This sequence joins TRBV27 and TRBJ1-1; no definite D call. Here the CDR3 DNA reads TGTGCCAGCAGGACCCGGGAGGGATTGAACACTGAAGCTTTCTTT. It specifies CASRTREGLNTEAFF.